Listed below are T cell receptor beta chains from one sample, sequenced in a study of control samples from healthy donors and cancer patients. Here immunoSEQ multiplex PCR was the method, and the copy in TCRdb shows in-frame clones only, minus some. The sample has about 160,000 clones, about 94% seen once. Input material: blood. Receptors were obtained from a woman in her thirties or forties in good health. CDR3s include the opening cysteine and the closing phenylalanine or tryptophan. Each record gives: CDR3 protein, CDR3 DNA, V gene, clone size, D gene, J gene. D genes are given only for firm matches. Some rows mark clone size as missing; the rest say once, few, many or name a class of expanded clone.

CDR3 protein: CASSTQEFLGELFF; CDR3 DNA: TGTGCCAGTAGTACACAGGAGTTCCTCGGGGAGCTGTTTTTT; V gene: TRBV19; clone size: once; D gene: -; J gene: TRBJ2-2
CDR3 protein: CASSQVGRITGELFF; CDR3 DNA: TGTGCCAGCAGCCAAGTGGGGCGGATCACCGGGGAGCTGTTTTTT; V gene: TRBV3-1/TRBV3-2; clone size: -; D gene: -; J gene: TRBJ2-2
CDR3 protein: CASSQDISYGYTF; CDR3 DNA: TGCGCCAGCAGCCAAGATATAAGTTATGGCTACACCTTC; V gene: TRBV4-3; clone size: -; D gene: -; J gene: TRBJ1-2
CDR3 protein: CAWSRRTDANYGYTF; CDR3 DNA: TGTGCCTGGAGTCGAAGGACCGACGCTAACTATGGCTACACCTTC; V gene: TRBV30; clone size: once; D gene: -; J gene: TRBJ1-2
CDR3 protein: CASSPSGQGNSPLHF; CDR3 DNA: TGTGCCAGCTCACCATCGGGACAAGGGAATTCACCCCTCCACTTT; V gene: TRBV18; clone size: -; D gene: -; J gene: TRBJ1-6
CDR3 protein: CSATGFTEAFF; CDR3 DNA: TGCAGTGCGACAGGGTTCACTGAAGCTTTCTTT; V gene: TRBV20-1; clone size: -; D gene: TRBD1; J gene: TRBJ1-1
CDR3 protein: CASSLGTANEKLFF; CDR3 DNA: TGTGCCAGCAGCCTCGGGACAGCAAATGAAAAACTGTTTTTT; V gene: TRBV5-6; clone size: once; D gene: TRBD1; J gene: TRBJ1-4
CDR3 protein: CSVDAGTSGRDEQFF; CDR3 DNA: TGCAGCGTTGACGCCGGGACTAGCGGGAGGGATGAGCAGTTCTTC; V gene: TRBV29-1; clone size: -; D gene: TRBD2; J gene: TRBJ2-1
CDR3 protein: CASSPPGGAGTGELFF; CDR3 DNA: TGTGCCAGCAGCCCGCCAGGGGGCGCGGGGACCGGGGAGCTGTTTTTT; V gene: TRBV7-9; clone size: -; D gene: TRBD1; J gene: TRBJ2-2
CDR3 protein: CASTLRYGAVGSYEQYF; CDR3 DNA: TGTGCCAGCACCTTGAGATACGGGGCTGTCGGGTCCTACGAGCAGTACTTC; V gene: TRBV5-6; clone size: -; D gene: -; J gene: TRBJ2-7
CDR3 protein: CASSLERNEQFF; CDR3 DNA: TGTGCCAGCAGCTTAGAAAGGAATGAGCAGTTCTTC; V gene: TRBV7-8; clone size: -; D gene: -; J gene: TRBJ2-1
CDR3 protein: CASSLDDLSSGNTIYF; CDR3 DNA: TGTGCCAGCAGTTTGGACGACTTGAGCTCTGGAAACACCATATATTTT; V gene: TRBV2; clone size: -; D gene: -; J gene: TRBJ1-3
CDR3 protein: CASSYSAVTFGNTIYF; CDR3 DNA: TGTGCCAGCAGTTACTCTGCAGTAACCTTTGGAAACACCATATATTTT; V gene: TRBV6-2/TRBV6-3; clone size: once; D gene: -; J gene: TRBJ1-3
CDR3 protein: CASSEAPLFSPLHF; CDR3 DNA: TGTGCCAGCAGTGAAGCCCCACTCTTTTCACCCCTCCACTTT; V gene: TRBV25-1; clone size: -; D gene: -; J gene: TRBJ1-6
CDR3 protein: CASSVGLTSNQPQHF; CDR3 DNA: TGTGCCAGCAGCGTAGGACTGACAAGCAATCAGCCCCAGCATTTT; V gene: TRBV9; clone size: -; D gene: -; J gene: TRBJ1-5
CDR3 protein: CASSQKGNTEAFF; CDR3 DNA: TGCGCCAGCAGCCAAAAGGGGAACACTGAAGCTTTCTTT; V gene: TRBV4-3; clone size: -; D gene: -; J gene: TRBJ1-1
CDR3 protein: CASSSIGGHLNQPQHF; CDR3 DNA: TGTGCCAGCAGCTCGATAGGGGGACACCTCAATCAGCCCCAGCATTTT; V gene: TRBV7-2; clone size: -; D gene: -; J gene: TRBJ1-5
CDR3 protein: CASSLAGSSYEQYF; CDR3 DNA: TGTGCCAGCAGCCTTGCAGGAAGCTCCTACGAGCAGTACTTC; V gene: TRBV7-9; clone size: -; D gene: -; J gene: TRBJ2-7
CDR3 protein: CAISGGGQSNEKLFF; CDR3 DNA: TGTGCCATCAGTGGAGGAGGACAGAGCAATGAAAAACTGTTTTTT; V gene: TRBV10-3; clone size: -; D gene: -; J gene: TRBJ1-4
CDR3 protein: CASSYLGHRNTGELFF; CDR3 DNA: TGTGCCAGCAGTTACTTGGGACACCGGAACACCGGGGAGCTGTTTTTT; V gene: TRBV6-2/TRBV6-3; clone size: -; D gene: -; J gene: TRBJ2-2
CDR3 protein: CASSLDTYSTDTQYF; CDR3 DNA: TGTGCCAGCAGCTTAGACACCTATAGCACAGATACGCAGTATTTT; V gene: TRBV11-3; clone size: -; D gene: -; J gene: TRBJ2-3
CDR3 protein: CASSQVDSFSPLHF; CDR3 DNA: TGTGCCAGCAGCCAAGTGGACAGCTTTTCACCCCTCCACTTT; V gene: TRBV4-2; clone size: few; D gene: -; J gene: TRBJ1-6
CDR3 protein: CAWSGLEDTEAFF; CDR3 DNA: TGTGCCTGGAGTGGCCTCGAGGACACTGAAGCTTTCTTT; V gene: TRBV30; clone size: -; D gene: -; J gene: TRBJ1-1
CDR3 protein: CATSDPHSKGYTF; CDR3 DNA: TGTGCCACCAGTGACCCCCATTCGAAGGGCTACACCTTC; V gene: TRBV24-1; clone size: -; D gene: -; J gene: TRBJ1-2
CDR3 protein: CASSPGTSGLEQYF; CDR3 DNA: TGTGCCAGCAGCCCCGGGACTAGCGGGCTCGAGCAGTACTTC; V gene: TRBV6-5; clone size: -; D gene: TRBD2; J gene: TRBJ2-7
CDR3 protein: CASSSLTGGNTEAFF; CDR3 DNA: TGCGCCAGCAGCTCGTTGACAGGGGGCAACACTGAAGCTTTCTTT; V gene: TRBV5-1; clone size: -; D gene: TRBD1; J gene: TRBJ1-1
CDR3 protein: CASSVGGGRGNYGYTF; CDR3 DNA: TGTGCCAGCAGCGTAGGAGGGGGCCGGGGCAACTATGGCTACACCTTC; V gene: TRBV9; clone size: -; D gene: TRBD1; J gene: TRBJ1-2
CDR3 protein: CASSARITLEFAGNTQYF; CDR3 DNA: TGCGCCAGCAGCGCCCGAATTACGCTAGAGTTTGCGGGGAATACGCAGTATTTT; V gene: TRBV10-2; clone size: -; D gene: -; J gene: TRBJ2-3
CDR3 protein: CASSPAETRTDTQYF; CDR3 DNA: TGTGCCAGCAGCCCCGCCGAGACCCGCACAGATACGCAGTATTTT; V gene: TRBV7-2; clone size: -; D gene: -; J gene: TRBJ2-3
CDR3 protein: CASSIRGPSGGVLLYNEQFF; CDR3 DNA: TGTGCCAGTAGTATAAGGGGTCCTAGCGGGGGGGTCTTACTCTACAATGAGCAGTTCTTC; V gene: TRBV19; clone size: -; D gene: TRBD2; J gene: TRBJ2-1
CDR3 protein: CASSETGGAFF; CDR3 DNA: TGTGCCAGCAGCGAGACGGGGGGAGCTTTCTTT; V gene: TRBV12-3/TRBV12-4; clone size: -; D gene: -; J gene: TRBJ1-1
CDR3 protein: CASSYAGGDTEAFF; CDR3 DNA: TGTGCCAGCAGCTACGCAGGCGGGGACACTGAAGCTTTCTTT; V gene: TRBV9; clone size: -; D gene: -; J gene: TRBJ1-1
CDR3 protein: CASSPESNSGNTIYF; CDR3 DNA: TGCGCCAGCAGCCCCGAGTCCAACTCTGGAAACACCATATATTTT; V gene: TRBV5-1; clone size: -; D gene: -; J gene: TRBJ1-3
CDR3 protein: CASSFVNEQYF; CDR3 DNA: TGTGCCAGCAGCTTCGTTAACGAGCAGTACTTC; V gene: TRBV5-5; clone size: -; D gene: -; J gene: TRBJ2-7
CDR3 protein: CASKGYSNQPQHF; CDR3 DNA: TGTGCCAGCAAGGGGTATAGCAATCAGCCCCAGCATTTT; V gene: TRBV2; clone size: once; D gene: -; J gene: TRBJ1-5
CDR3 protein: CASSISTKGGYTF; CDR3 DNA: TGTGCCAGCAGCATATCTACCAAGGGTGGCTACACCTTC; V gene: TRBV5-6; clone size: -; D gene: -; J gene: TRBJ1-2
CDR3 protein: CASSLGTGAGNTIYF; CDR3 DNA: TGTGCCAGCAGCTTGGGGACAGGGGCTGGAAACACCATATATTTT; V gene: TRBV5-8; clone size: -; D gene: TRBD1; J gene: TRBJ1-3
CDR3 protein: CASSQDRDAYFYGYTF; CDR3 DNA: TGCGCCAGCAGCCAAGATAGGGATGCGTATTTCTATGGCTACACCTTC; V gene: TRBV4-3; clone size: -; D gene: -; J gene: TRBJ1-2
CDR3 protein: CASSGSANTIYF; CDR3 DNA: TGTGCCAGCAGCGGGTCGGCGAACACCATATATTTT; V gene: TRBV6-2/TRBV6-3; clone size: -; D gene: -; J gene: TRBJ1-3
CDR3 protein: CASSFTGLDEQYF; CDR3 DNA: TGTGCCAGCAGCTTCACAGGGCTCGACGAGCAGTACTTC; V gene: TRBV5-6; clone size: -; D gene: -; J gene: TRBJ2-7
CDR3 protein: CASSPVGQINEKLFF; CDR3 DNA: TGTGCCAGCTCACCAGTAGGACAGATTAATGAAAAACTGTTTTTT; V gene: TRBV18; clone size: -; D gene: -; J gene: TRBJ1-4
CDR3 protein: CASSPLLGLRGSDTEAFF; CDR3 DNA: TGTGCCAGCAGTCCTCTCTTGGGACTTCGGGGATCGGACACTGAAGCTTTCTTT; V gene: TRBV27; clone size: -; D gene: -; J gene: TRBJ1-1
CDR3 protein: CASSAGRKNTEAFF; CDR3 DNA: TGTGCCAGCAGTGCAGGACGGAAGAACACTGAAGCTTTCTTT; V gene: TRBV25-1; clone size: -; D gene: -; J gene: TRBJ1-1
CDR3 protein: CASSQGGTGGYYGYTF; CDR3 DNA: TGCGCCAGCAGCCAAGGGGGGACAGGGGGTTACTATGGCTACACCTTC; V gene: TRBV4-3; clone size: -; D gene: TRBD1; J gene: TRBJ1-2
CDR3 protein: CASSYDRDQETQYF; CDR3 DNA: TGTGCCAGCAGTTATGATAGGGACCAAGAGACCCAGTACTTC; V gene: TRBV5-5; clone size: -; D gene: -; J gene: TRBJ2-5
CDR3 protein: CASTQQVAVGKETQYF; CDR3 DNA: TGTGCCAGCACCCAACAGGTCGCTGTGGGTAAGGAGACCCAGTACTTC; V gene: TRBV3-1/TRBV3-2; clone size: -; D gene: -; J gene: TRBJ2-5
CDR3 protein: CASSNRPSGGGTEAFF; CDR3 DNA: TGTGCCAGCAGCAACCGACCTTCAGGGGGCGGGACTGAAGCTTTCTTT; V gene: TRBV9; clone size: -; D gene: TRBD1; J gene: TRBJ1-1
CDR3 protein: CASSLTVTVGTEAFF; CDR3 DNA: TGTGCCAGCAGCTTGACCGTCACGGTGGGCACTGAAGCTTTCTTT; V gene: TRBV7-9; clone size: -; D gene: -; J gene: TRBJ1-1
CDR3 protein: CASSYQGRYGYTF; CDR3 DNA: TGTGCCAGCAGTTACCAGGGAAGGTATGGCTACACCTTC; V gene: TRBV12-3/TRBV12-4; clone size: -; D gene: -; J gene: TRBJ1-2
CDR3 protein: CASSESGLARQFF; CDR3 DNA: TGTGCCAGCAGTGAATCGGGACTAGCGCGGCAGTTCTTC; V gene: TRBV25-1; clone size: once; D gene: TRBD2; J gene: TRBJ2-1
CDR3 protein: CASGVHEQYF; CDR3 DNA: TGTGCCAGCGGAGTGCACGAGCAGTACTTC; V gene: TRBV12-5; clone size: -; D gene: -; J gene: TRBJ2-7
CDR3 protein: CASRYRLDEKLFF; CDR3 DNA: TGTGCCAGCAGATATAGGTTGGATGAAAAACTGTTTTTT; V gene: TRBV6-5; clone size: -; D gene: -; J gene: TRBJ1-4